This note documents a single TCR beta chain sequence. No antigen is known for it. This sample was included in a study of beta chain features in type 1 diabetes. Whole-study findings and limits: There was a moderate but significant shortening of TCRB CDR3s in all four CD4+ subsets of Type 1 diabetes patients. Among patients, naive, central memory and Treg TCRB repertoires appeared more similar than among healthy donors.

Donors underwent one heparinised blood draw, about 120 mL on average. Every isolated RNA sample was fully reverse transcribed, so sequencing captured expressed TCRB transcripts. The study sequenced naive, central memory and regulatory T cell samples to an average of roughly 4 million reads. This table comes from immunoSEQ multiplex PCR, and its TCRdb copy is limited to in-frame clones, with some not included. The sample records roughly 730,000 clones, around 15% being singletons. Losses at the gene ends were 5 bases for V and 6 bases for J; bases not matched to a gene: 6. Germline values: CDR1 MNHEY, CDR2 SVGAGI. The CDR3 is made up of 15 amino acids.

The V and J genes are TRBV6-5 and TRBJ2-1, with TRBD2 matching over 11 bases. Sequences were obtained from naive CD4+ T cells from blood. This sequence originates from a man in his late teens or twenties with type 1 diabetes. This chain's CDR3 is CASSTGLAGSNEQFF. CDR3 bases: TGTGCCAGCAGTACTGGACTAGCGGGCAGCAATGAGCAGTTCTTC.